This T cell receptor beta chain was sequenced during a study of a mutant IDH1 vaccine in newly diagnosed glioma. Across the whole study: The first vaccination came 4-6 weeks after radiotherapy alone, or with temozolomide cycles. Patients arrived already treated with radiotherapy, temozolomide, or both, most having had both. Week 35 brought visit V12, which was followed by visit V13 at week 47.

Generated by immunoSEQ multiplex PCR, the TCRdb table keeps only in-frame clones and is missing some. The table includes about 94,000 clones, about nine tenths detected once. On this clone: What it binds is not known.

Time point noted: week 47, end of study. With topical imiquimod, each dose of the vaccine consisted of 300 ug of mutant IDH1 20-mer peptide. Eight vaccinations were given in weeks 1, 3, 5, 7, 11, 15, 19 and 23. Sample: PBMCs, taken from a glioma patient whose treatment included an IDH1 peptide vaccine. The TCR comes from a woman aged 45-59 years with glioma.

CDR3 in DNA: TGTGCCAGCAGCTTATCCGGGAAAAGGTTCTACGAGCAGTACTTC. Translation gives CASSLSGKRFYEQYF. V usage is TRBV14 and J usage is TRBJ2-7; TRBD2 is a possible D gene (5 bases). Germline V CDR1 and CDR2: SGHDN, FVKESK. The CDR3 sequence is 15 residues long. Between the trimmed V and J ends, which lost 5 bases and 3 bases, there was a span of 17 bases.